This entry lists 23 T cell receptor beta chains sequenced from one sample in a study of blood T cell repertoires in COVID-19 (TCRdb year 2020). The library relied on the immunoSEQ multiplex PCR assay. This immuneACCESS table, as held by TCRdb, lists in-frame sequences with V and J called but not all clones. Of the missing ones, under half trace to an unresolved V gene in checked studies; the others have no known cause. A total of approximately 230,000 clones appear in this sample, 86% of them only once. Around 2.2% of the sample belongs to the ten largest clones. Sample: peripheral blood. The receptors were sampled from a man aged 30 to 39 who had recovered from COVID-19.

The DNA for the CDR3 is TGTGCCAGCAGCTCCCGGACAGGGGAGGGCCAGCCCCAGCATTTT. Translated: CASSSRTGEGQPQHF. The J gene is TRBJ1-5, the V gene TRBV7-2, with TRBD1 matching 9 bases. The germline V gene has CDR1 SGHTA and CDR2 FQGNSA. The CDR3 contains 15 residues. The V and J ends lost 4 bases and 7 bases, in that order; junction bases with no gene match: 8.

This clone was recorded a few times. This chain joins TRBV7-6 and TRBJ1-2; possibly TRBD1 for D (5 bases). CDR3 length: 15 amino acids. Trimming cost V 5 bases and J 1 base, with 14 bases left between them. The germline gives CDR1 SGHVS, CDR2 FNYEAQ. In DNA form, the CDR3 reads TGTGCCAGCAGCCCAGCGACAGAAGTTAACTATGGCTACACCTTC. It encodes CASSPATEVNYGYTF.

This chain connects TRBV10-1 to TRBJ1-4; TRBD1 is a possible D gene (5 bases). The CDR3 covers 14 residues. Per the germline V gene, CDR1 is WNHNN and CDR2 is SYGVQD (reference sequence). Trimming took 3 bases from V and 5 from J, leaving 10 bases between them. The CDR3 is CASSDPGDNEKLFF. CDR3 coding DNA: TGCGCCAGCAGTGACCCGGGGGACAATGAAAAACTGTTTTTT.

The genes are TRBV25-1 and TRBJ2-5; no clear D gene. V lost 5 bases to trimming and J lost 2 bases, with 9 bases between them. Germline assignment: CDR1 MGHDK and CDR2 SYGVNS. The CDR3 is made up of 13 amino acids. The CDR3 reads CASSPPQQETQYF. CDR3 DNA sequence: TGTGCCAGCAGTCCCCCGCAGCAAGAGACCCAGTACTTC.

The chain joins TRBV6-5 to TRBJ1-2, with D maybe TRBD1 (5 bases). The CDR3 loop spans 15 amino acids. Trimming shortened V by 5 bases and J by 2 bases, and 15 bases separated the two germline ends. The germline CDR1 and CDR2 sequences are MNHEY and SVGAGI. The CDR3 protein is CASSPSGEGNYGYTF. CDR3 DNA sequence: TGTGCCAGCAGTCCTTCCGGGGAGGGGAACTATGGCTACACCTTC.

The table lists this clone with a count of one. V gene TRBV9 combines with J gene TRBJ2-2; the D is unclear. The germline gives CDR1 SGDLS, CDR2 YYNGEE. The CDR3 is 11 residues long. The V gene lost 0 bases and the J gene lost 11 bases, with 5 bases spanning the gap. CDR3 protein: CASSVDYELFF. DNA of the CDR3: TGTGCCAGCAGCGTAGATTATGAGCTGTTTTTT.

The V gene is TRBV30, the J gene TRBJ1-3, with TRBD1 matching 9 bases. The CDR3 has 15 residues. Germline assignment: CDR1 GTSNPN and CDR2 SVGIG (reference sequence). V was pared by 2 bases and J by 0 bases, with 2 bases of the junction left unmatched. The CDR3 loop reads CAWSQDRGSGNTIYF. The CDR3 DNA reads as TGTGCCTGGAGTCAGGACAGGGGCTCTGGAAACACCATATATTTT.

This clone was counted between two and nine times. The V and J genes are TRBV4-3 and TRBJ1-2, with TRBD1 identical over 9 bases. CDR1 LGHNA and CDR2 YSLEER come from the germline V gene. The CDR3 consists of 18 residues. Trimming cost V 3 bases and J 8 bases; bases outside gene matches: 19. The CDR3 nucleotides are TGCGCCAGCAGCCACGCCGGGGGAGGAAGACAGGGGGTCAGAGGCTACACCTTC. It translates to CASSHAGGGRQGVRGYTF.

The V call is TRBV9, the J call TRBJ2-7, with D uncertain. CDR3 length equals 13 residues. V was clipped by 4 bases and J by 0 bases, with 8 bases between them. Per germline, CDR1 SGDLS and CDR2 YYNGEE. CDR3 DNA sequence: TGTGCCAGCAGCCTAGACGGCTCCTACGAGCAGTACTTC. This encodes CASSLDGSYEQYF. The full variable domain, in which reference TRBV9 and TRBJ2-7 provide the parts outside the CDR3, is DSGVTQTPKHLITATGQRVTLRCSPRSGDLSVYWYQQSLDQGLQFLIQYYNGEERAKGNILERFSAQQFPDLHSELNLSSLELGDSALYFCASSLDGSYEQYFGPGTRLTVT.

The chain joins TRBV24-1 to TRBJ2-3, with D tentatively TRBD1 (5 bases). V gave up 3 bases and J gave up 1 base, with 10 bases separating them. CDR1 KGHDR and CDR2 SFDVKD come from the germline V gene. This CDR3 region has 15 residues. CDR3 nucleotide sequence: TGTGCCACCAGTGATGTTAACAGGCGCACAGATACGCAGTATTTT. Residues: CATSDVNRRTDTQYF.

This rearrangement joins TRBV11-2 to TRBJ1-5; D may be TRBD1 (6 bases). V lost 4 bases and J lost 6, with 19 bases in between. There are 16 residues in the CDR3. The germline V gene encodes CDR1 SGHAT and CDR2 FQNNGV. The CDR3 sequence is CASSSAYGQLGQPQHF. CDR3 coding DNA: TGTGCCAGCAGCTCTGCCTATGGACAGTTGGGTCAGCCCCAGCATTTT.

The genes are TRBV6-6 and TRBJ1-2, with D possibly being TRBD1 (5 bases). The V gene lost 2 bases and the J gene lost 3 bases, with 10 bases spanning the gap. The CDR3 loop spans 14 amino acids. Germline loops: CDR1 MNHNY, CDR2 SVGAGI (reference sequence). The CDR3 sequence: CASSYAKGYYGYTF. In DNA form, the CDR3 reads TGTGCCAGCAGTTACGCCAAGGGGTACTATGGCTACACCTTC.

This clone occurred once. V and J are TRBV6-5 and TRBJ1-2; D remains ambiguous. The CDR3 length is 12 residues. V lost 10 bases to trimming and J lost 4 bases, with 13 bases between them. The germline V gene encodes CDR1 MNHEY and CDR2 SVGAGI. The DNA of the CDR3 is TGTGCCACTCGCCCCGGCGGCTATGGCTACACCTTC. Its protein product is CATRPGGYGYTF.

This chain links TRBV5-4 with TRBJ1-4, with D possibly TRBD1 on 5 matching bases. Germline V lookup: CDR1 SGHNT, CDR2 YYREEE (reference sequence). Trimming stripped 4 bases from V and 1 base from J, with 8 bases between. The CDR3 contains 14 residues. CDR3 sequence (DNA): TGTGCCAGCAGCCGCAGGGAAACTAATGAAAAACTGTTTTTT. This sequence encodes CASSRRETNEKLFF. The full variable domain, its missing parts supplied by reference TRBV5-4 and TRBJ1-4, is ETGVTQSPTHLIKTRGQQVTLRCSSQSGHNTVSWYQQALGQGPQFIFQYYREEENGRGNFPPRFSGLQFPNYSSELNVNALELDDSALYLCASSRRETNEKLFFGSGTQLSVL.

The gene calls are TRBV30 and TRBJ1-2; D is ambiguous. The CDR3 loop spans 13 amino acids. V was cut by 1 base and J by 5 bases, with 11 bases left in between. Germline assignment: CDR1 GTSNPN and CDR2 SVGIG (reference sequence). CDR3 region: CAWSERGLYGYTF. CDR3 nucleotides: TGTGCCTGGAGTGAGCGGGGATTATATGGCTACACCTTC.

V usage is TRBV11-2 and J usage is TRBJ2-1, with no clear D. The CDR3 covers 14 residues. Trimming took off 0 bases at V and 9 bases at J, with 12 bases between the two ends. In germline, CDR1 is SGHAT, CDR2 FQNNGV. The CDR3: CASSLDLTTGEQFF. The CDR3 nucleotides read TGTGCCAGCAGCTTAGATCTTACCACGGGTGAGCAGTTCTTC.

CDR3 in amino acids: CASSQAGGLDYGYTF. As DNA, the CDR3 is TGCGCCAGCAGCCAGGCAGGGGGCTTGGACTATGGCTACACCTTC. The chain combines TRBV4-1 with TRBJ1-2, with 8 nucleotides matching TRBD1. This CDR3 spans 15 amino acids. Trimming at V came to 3 bases and at J to 3 bases, leaving 6 bases not matched to a gene. Germline CDR1 MGHRA, CDR2 YSYEKL.

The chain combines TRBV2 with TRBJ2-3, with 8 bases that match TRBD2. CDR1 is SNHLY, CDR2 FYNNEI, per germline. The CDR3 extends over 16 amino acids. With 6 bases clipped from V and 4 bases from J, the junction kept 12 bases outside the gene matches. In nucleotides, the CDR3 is TGTGCCAGCAGCCCAGGGAGGCGGGGGGTCCCAGATACGCAGTATTTT. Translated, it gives CASSPGRRGVPDTQYF. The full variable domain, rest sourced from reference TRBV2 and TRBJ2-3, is EPEVTQTPSHQVTQMGQEVILRCVPISNHLYFYWYRQILGQKVEFLVSFYNNEISEKSEIFDDQFSVERPDGSNFTLKIRSTKLEDSAMYFCASSPGRRGVPDTQYFGPGTRLTVL.

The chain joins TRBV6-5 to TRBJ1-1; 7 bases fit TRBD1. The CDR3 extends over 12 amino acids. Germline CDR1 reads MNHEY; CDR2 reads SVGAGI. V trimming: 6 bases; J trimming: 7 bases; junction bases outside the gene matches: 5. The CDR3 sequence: CASRKQGREAFF. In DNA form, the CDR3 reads TGTGCCAGCAGGAAACAGGGGCGTGAAGCTTTCTTT.

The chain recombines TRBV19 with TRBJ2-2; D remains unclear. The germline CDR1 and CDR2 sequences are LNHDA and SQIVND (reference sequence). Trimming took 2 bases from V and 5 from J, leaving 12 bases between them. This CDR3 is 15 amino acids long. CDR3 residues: CASSITHSGTGELFF. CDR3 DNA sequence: TGTGCCAGTAGTATAACCCACTCAGGAACCGGGGAGCTGTTTTTT.

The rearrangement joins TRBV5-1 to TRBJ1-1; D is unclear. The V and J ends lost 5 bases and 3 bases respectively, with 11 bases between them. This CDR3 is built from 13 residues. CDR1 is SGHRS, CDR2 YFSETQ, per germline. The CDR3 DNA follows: TGCGCCAGCAGTGACTTGTCGGACACTGAAGCTTTCTTT. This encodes CASSDLSDTEAFF.

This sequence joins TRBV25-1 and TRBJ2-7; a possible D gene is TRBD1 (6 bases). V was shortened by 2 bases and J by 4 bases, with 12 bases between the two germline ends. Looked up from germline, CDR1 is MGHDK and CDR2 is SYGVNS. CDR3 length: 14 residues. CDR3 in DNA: TGTGCCAGCAGTGAACCGGCCAGGGGATACGAGCAGTACTTC. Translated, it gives CASSEPARGYEQYF.

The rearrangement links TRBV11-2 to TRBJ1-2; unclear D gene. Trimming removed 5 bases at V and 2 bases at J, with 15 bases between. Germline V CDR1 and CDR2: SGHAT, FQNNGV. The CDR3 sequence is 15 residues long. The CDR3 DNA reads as TGTGCCAGCAGCCCGGCAGGAACGGGGAACTATGGCTACACCTTC. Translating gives CASSPAGTGNYGYTF.